This TCR beta chain is from a study of spatial heterogeneity in lung cancer. Study context: The correlation between TCR transcript counts in tumor regions and a T cell module score from matched bulk RNA-seq was strong. Raw reads contained each unique TCR and UMI combination more than ten times on average. Study findings and constraints: Tumoral mutation counts were tracked by counts of expanded intratumoral alpha and beta TCRs.

This clonotype was detected many times. What it binds is unknown. TCRdb redid the calling of the 5' RACE reads with MiXCR, one entry per CDR3 protein. In the table there are about 18,000 distinct CDR3 sequences, around 6% of which are singletons. CDR1 DFQATT and CDR2 SNEGSKA come from the germline V gene (reference sequence). Trimming pared 5 bases from V and 2 bases from J, leaving 9 bases between. The CDR3 totals 13 residues. Documented time point: sample taken at primary tumor resection. The approximately 77 donors had untreated early-stage non-small cell lung cancer. Whole RNA, which was extracted from tumor, nontumor lung tissue or frozen PBMC, was sequenced without any cell sorting.

The chain combines TRBV20-1 with TRBJ1-4; no reliable D call. The receptor was isolated from a female donor with early-stage non-small cell lung cancer. Source: lung tumor tissue, taken at surgery. CDR3 sequence reads: CSALGLTNEKLFF. CDR3 nucleotides: TGCAGTGCTCTCGGACTGACTAATGAAAAACTGTTTTTT.